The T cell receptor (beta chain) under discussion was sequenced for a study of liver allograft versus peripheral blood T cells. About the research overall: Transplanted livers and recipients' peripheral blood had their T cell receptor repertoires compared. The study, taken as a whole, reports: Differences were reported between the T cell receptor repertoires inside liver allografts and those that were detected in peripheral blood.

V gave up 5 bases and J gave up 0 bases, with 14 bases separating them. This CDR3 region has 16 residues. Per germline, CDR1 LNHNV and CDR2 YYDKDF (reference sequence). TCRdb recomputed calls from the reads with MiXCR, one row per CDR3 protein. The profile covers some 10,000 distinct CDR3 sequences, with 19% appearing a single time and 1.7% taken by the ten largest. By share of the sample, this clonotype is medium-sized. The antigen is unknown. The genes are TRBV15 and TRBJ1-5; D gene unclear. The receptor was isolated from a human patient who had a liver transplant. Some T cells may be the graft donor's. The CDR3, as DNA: TGTGCCACCAGCCCGAGAGGATTCTATAGCAATCAGCCCCAGCATTTT. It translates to CATSPRGFYSNQPQHF.